This paragraph covers one TCR beta chain sequence. No antigen is known for it. With 10-nucleotide random UMIs included, cDNA was synthesized by 5'RACE. Every sequencing run produced over 160 million TCR-beta sequences that came from 15-18 subjects. Each CDR3 protein gets one entry after TCRdb re-called the 5' RACE reads with MiXCR. The sample has about 35,000 distinct CDR3 sequences; less than 8.5% are singletons. Germline values: CDR1 DFQATT, CDR2 SNEGSKA (reference sequence). The CDR3 contains 16 residues. V gave up 4 bases and J gave up 2 bases; unmatched junction bases: 11. This entry is derived from a study of neurological immune-mediated disorders. Study observations and caveats: Healthy controls had more TCR clonal expansion than multiple sclerosis, which showed the least, whereas HTLV-1-associated myelopathy showed the most.

Maryland, USA blood bank volunteers served as healthy controls. The chain combines TRBV20-1 with TRBJ2-1; 7 nucleotides line up with TRBD1. The TCR originated in a woman aged 35 to 49 in good health. Material for sequencing was PBMCs. The CDR3 DNA reads as TGCAGTGCTACTTCGATGGACAGGAGCCCCTACAATGAGCAGTTCTTC. As protein: CSATSMDRSPYNEQFF.